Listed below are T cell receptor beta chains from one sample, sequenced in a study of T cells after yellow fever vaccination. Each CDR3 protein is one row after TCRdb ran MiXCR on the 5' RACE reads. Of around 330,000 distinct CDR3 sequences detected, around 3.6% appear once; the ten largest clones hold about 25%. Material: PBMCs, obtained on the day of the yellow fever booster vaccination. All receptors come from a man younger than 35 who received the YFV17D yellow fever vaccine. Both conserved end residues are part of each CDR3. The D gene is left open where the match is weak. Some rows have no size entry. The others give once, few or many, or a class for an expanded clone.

CDR3aa: CASSQEVDYTDTQYF; CDR3nt: TGCGCCAGCAGCCAAGAGGTGGACTACACAGATACGCAGTATTTT; abundance: -; j_gene: TRBJ2-3; d_gene: -; v_gene: TRBV4-1
CDR3aa: CASSSPGLAGAPYEQYF; CDR3nt: TGTGCCAGTAGTAGCCCGGGACTAGCGGGGGCACCCTACGAGCAATACTTC; abundance: -; j_gene: TRBJ2-7; d_gene: TRBD2; v_gene: TRBV19
CDR3aa: CASSTGGRETQYF; CDR3nt: TGTGCCAGCAGCACAGGGGGGCGAGAGACCCAGTACTTC; abundance: -; j_gene: TRBJ2-5; d_gene: TRBD1; v_gene: TRBV5-6
CDR3aa: CSAMTSGGAGNTGELFF; CDR3nt: TGCAGTGCCATGACTAGCGGGGGGGCGGGGAACACCGGGGAGCTGTTTTTT; abundance: few; j_gene: TRBJ2-2; d_gene: TRBD2; v_gene: TRBV20-1
CDR3aa: CASSSHPQGSYNEQFF; CDR3nt: TGTGCCAGCAGCTCACACCCACAGGGTTCCTACAATGAGCAGTTCTTC; abundance: many; j_gene: TRBJ2-1; d_gene: -; v_gene: TRBV7-9
CDR3aa: CASSPDRFEQYF; CDR3nt: TGTGCCAGCAGCCCGGACAGGTTCGAGCAGTACTTC; abundance: many; j_gene: TRBJ2-7; d_gene: TRBD1; v_gene: TRBV12-3/TRBV12-4
CDR3aa: CASSPVRTGEAFF; CDR3nt: TGTGCCAGCAGCCCGGTTCGCACGGGGGAAGCTTTCTTT; abundance: -; j_gene: TRBJ1-1; d_gene: -; v_gene: TRBV7-2
CDR3aa: CASSERGNTQYF; CDR3nt: TGTGCCAGCAGTGAAAGGGGGAATACGCAGTATTTT; abundance: -; j_gene: TRBJ2-3; d_gene: -; v_gene: TRBV6-1
CDR3aa: CASSPTVLAGNNEQFF; CDR3nt: TGTGCCAGCTCACCTACCGTTCTAGCGGGGAACAATGAGCAGTTCTTC; abundance: many; j_gene: TRBJ2-1; d_gene: TRBD2; v_gene: TRBV18
CDR3aa: CASSLGTGQPNEKLFF; CDR3nt: TGTGCCAGCAGCTTAGGTACGGGACAGCCGAATGAAAAACTGTTTTTT; abundance: many; j_gene: TRBJ1-4; d_gene: TRBD1; v_gene: TRBV7-9
CDR3aa: CASSLGITEAFF; CDR3nt: TGTGCCAGCAGTTTAGGAATCACTGAAGCTTTCTTT; abundance: -; j_gene: TRBJ1-1; d_gene: -; v_gene: TRBV12-3/TRBV12-4
CDR3aa: CASRGGGSWQPQHF; CDR3nt: TGTGCCAGCAGAGGGGGGGGGTCGTGGCAGCCCCAGCATTTT; abundance: many; j_gene: TRBJ1-5; d_gene: -; v_gene: TRBV6-1
CDR3aa: CASSLGHRVTGELFF; CDR3nt: TGTGCCAGCAGCTTAGGCCACAGGGTGACCGGGGAGCTGTTTTTT; abundance: -; j_gene: TRBJ2-2; d_gene: -; v_gene: TRBV11-2
CDR3aa: CASSLRIATDTQYF; CDR3nt: TGTGCCAGCAGCTTACGGATAGCCACAGATACGCAGTATTTT; abundance: few; j_gene: TRBJ2-3; d_gene: -; v_gene: TRBV7-2
CDR3aa: CASSKRPSALHF; CDR3nt: TGTGCCAGCAGCAAAAGGCCTTCGGCCCTCCACTTT; abundance: few; j_gene: TRBJ1-6; d_gene: -; v_gene: TRBV21-1
CDR3aa: CASSVMTGNYGYTF; CDR3nt: TGTGCCAGTAGTGTAATGACAGGGAACTATGGCTACACCTTC; abundance: few; j_gene: TRBJ1-2; d_gene: TRBD1; v_gene: TRBV19
CDR3aa: CSARTGGFGYTF; CDR3nt: TGCAGTGCTCGGACAGGGGGCTTTGGCTACACCTTC; abundance: -; j_gene: TRBJ1-2; d_gene: TRBD1; v_gene: TRBV20-1
CDR3aa: CASSSRELGSEQHF; CDR3nt: TGCGCCAGCAGCTCCAGGGAACTCGGCTCCGAGCAGCACTTC; abundance: -; j_gene: TRBJ2-7; d_gene: -; v_gene: TRBV5-1
CDR3aa: CASSSARGLSTGELFF; CDR3nt: TGTGCCAGCAGCTCTGCAAGGGGGCTTAGCACCGGGGAGCTGTTTTTT; abundance: few; j_gene: TRBJ2-2; d_gene: TRBD1; v_gene: TRBV7-6
CDR3aa: CASSSDDQPQHF; CDR3nt: TGTGCCAGCAGCTCGGACGATCAGCCCCAGCATTTT; abundance: few; j_gene: TRBJ1-5; d_gene: -; v_gene: TRBV7-9
CDR3aa: CASSQGGGGNTIYF; CDR3nt: TGTGCCAGCAGCCAAGGCGGAGGAGGAAACACCATATATTTT; abundance: many; j_gene: TRBJ1-3; d_gene: -; v_gene: TRBV3-1
CDR3aa: CASSWGALGNTIYF; CDR3nt: TGTGCCAGCAGTTGGGGGGCCCTGGGAAACACCATATATTTT; abundance: few; j_gene: TRBJ1-3; d_gene: -; v_gene: TRBV12-3/TRBV12-4
CDR3aa: CASKSMKGAASGANVLTF; CDR3nt: TGTGCCAGTAAATCTATGAAGGGGGCTGCCTCTGGGGCCAACGTCCTGACTTTC; abundance: few; j_gene: TRBJ2-6; d_gene: TRBD1; v_gene: TRBV19
CDR3aa: CASSAETGGRNGYTF; CDR3nt: TGTGCCAGCAGCGCCGAGACAGGGGGGCGGAATGGCTACACCTTC; abundance: -; j_gene: TRBJ1-2; d_gene: TRBD1; v_gene: TRBV9
CDR3aa: CSVRDIDQPQHF; CDR3nt: TGCAGCGTCCGGGACATTGACCAGCCCCAGCATTTT; abundance: few; j_gene: TRBJ1-5; d_gene: -; v_gene: TRBV29-1
CDR3aa: CSALDSYNEQFF; CDR3nt: TGCAGTGCACTAGACAGTTACAATGAGCAGTTCTTC; abundance: -; j_gene: TRBJ2-1; d_gene: -; v_gene: TRBV20-1
CDR3aa: CASSLKGTQYF; CDR3nt: TGTGCCAGCAGTTTAAAGGGTACGCAGTATTTT; abundance: few; j_gene: TRBJ2-3; d_gene: -; v_gene: TRBV28
CDR3aa: CASSLRRAGANVLTF; CDR3nt: TGTGCCAGCAGCTTGCGCAGGGCTGGGGCCAACGTCCTGACTTTC; abundance: -; j_gene: TRBJ2-6; d_gene: -; v_gene: TRBV5-4
CDR3aa: CASSQDPSVGSAYEQYF; CDR3nt: TGTGCCAGCAGCCAGGACCCCTCAGTGGGGAGCGCCTACGAGCAGTACTTC; abundance: few; j_gene: TRBJ2-7; d_gene: -; v_gene: TRBV4-2